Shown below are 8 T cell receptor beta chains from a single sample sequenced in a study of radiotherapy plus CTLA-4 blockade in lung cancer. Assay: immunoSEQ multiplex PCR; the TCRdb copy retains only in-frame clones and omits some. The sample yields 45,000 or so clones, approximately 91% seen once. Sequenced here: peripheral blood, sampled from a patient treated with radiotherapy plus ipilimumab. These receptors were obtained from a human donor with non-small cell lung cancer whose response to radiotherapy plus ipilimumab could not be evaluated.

CDR3 sequence: CASSARVADSPFF. CDR3 DNA sequence: TGTGCCAGTAGTGCCAGGGTAGCCGACTCTCCTTTCTTT. The V call is TRBV19, the J call TRBJ1-1; a weak D match, TRBD1 (5 bases). Per the germline V gene, CDR1 is LNHDA and CDR2 is SQIVND (reference sequence). V was shortened by 5 bases and J by 12 bases, with 19 bases between the two germline ends. The CDR3 is 13 residues long.

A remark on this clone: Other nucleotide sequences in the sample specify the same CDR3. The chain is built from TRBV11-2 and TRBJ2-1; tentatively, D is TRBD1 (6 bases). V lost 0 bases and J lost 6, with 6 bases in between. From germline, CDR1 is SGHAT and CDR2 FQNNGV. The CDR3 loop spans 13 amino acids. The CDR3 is CASSLDRGNEQFF. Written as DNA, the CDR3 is TGTGCCAGCAGCTTAGACAGGGGCAATGAGCAGTTCTTC. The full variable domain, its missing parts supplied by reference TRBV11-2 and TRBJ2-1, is EAGVAQSPRYKIIEKRQSVAFWCNPISGHATLYWYQQILGQGPKLLIQFQNNGVVDDSQLPKDRFSAERLKGVDSTLKIQPAKLEDSAVYLCASSLDRGNEQFFGPGTRLTVL.

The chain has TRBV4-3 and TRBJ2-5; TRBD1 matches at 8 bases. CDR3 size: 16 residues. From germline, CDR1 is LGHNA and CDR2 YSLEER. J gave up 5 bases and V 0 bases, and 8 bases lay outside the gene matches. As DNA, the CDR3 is TGCGCCAGCAGCCAAGATAAGACAGGGGCGGGGGAGACCCAGTACTTC. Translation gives CASSQDKTGAGETQYF.

This CDR3 reads CASSVGAESTEAFF. The CDR3 DNA is TGTGCCAGCAGCGTAGGTGCGGAGAGCACTGAAGCTTTCTTT. The chain combines TRBV9 with TRBJ1-1, with no clear D. CDR3 length: 14 residues. Germline assignment: CDR1 SGDLS and CDR2 YYNGEE. Trimming shortened V by 0 bases and J by 4 bases, and 10 bases separated the two germline ends.

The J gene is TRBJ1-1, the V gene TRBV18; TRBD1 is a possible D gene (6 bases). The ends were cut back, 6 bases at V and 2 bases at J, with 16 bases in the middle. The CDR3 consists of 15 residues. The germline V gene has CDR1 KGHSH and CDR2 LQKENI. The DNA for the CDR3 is TGTGCCAGCTCGCCCGCCGGGACACCCAACACTGAAGCTTTCTTT. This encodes CASSPAGTPNTEAFF.

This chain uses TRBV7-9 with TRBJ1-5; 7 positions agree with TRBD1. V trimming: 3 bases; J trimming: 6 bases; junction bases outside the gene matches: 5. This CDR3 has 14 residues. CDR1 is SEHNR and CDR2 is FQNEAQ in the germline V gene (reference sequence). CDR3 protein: CASSLTGFGQPQHF. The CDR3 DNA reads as TGTGCCAGCAGCTTGACAGGGTTTGGTCAGCCCCAGCATTTT.

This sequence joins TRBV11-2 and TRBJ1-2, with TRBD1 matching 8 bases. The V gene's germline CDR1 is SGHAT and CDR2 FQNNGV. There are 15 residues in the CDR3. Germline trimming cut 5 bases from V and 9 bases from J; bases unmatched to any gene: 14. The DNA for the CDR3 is TGTGCCAGCAGCAAAACGACAGGGGAAAGAGGGAGCTACACCTTC. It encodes CASSKTTGERGSYTF. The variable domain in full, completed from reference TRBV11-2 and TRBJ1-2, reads EAGVAQSPRYKIIEKRQSVAFWCNPISGHATLYWYQQILGQGPKLLIQFQNNGVVDDSQLPKDRFSAERLKGVDSTLKIQPAKLEDSAVYLCASSKTTGERGSYTFGSGTRLTVV.

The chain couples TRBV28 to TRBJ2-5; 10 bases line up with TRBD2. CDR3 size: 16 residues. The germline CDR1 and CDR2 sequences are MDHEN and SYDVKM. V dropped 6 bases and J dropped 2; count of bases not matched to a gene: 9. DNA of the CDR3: TGTGCCAGCAGGGCTTTAGCGGGAGGTTTTCAAGAGACCCAGTACTTC. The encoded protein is CASRALAGGFQETQYF.